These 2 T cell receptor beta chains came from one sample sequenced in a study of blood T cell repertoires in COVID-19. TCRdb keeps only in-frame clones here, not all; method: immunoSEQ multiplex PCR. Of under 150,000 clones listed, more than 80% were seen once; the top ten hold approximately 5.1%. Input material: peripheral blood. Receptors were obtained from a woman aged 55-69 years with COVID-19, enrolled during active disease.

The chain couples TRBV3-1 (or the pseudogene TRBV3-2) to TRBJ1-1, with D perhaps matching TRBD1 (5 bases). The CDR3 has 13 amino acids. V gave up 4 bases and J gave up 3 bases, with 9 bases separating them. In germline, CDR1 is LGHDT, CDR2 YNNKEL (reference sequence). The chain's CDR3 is CASSPSGDTEAFF. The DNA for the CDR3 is TGTGCCAGCAGCCCTTCGGGGGACACTGAAGCTTTCTTT.

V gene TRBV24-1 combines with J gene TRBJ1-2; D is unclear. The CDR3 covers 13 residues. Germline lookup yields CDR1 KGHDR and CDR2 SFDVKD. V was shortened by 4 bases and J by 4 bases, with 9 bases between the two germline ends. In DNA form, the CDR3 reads TGTGCCACCAGTGAACCGGGTCGCTATGGCTACACCTTC. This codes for CATSEPGRYGYTF.